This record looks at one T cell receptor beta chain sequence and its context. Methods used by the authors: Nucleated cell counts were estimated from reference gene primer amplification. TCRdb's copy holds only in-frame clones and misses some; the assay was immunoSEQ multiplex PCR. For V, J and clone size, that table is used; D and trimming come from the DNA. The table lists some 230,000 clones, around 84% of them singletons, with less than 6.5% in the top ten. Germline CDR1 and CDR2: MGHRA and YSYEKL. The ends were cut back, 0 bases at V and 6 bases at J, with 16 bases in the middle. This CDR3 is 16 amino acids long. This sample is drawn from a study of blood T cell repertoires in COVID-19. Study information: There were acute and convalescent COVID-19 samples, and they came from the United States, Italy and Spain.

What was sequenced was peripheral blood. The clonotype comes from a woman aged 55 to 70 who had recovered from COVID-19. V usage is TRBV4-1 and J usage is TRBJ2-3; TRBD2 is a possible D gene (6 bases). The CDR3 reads CASSQDQGTGKDTQYF. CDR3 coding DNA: TGCGCCAGCAGCCAAGATCAAGGGACTGGGAAGGATACGCAGTATTTT.